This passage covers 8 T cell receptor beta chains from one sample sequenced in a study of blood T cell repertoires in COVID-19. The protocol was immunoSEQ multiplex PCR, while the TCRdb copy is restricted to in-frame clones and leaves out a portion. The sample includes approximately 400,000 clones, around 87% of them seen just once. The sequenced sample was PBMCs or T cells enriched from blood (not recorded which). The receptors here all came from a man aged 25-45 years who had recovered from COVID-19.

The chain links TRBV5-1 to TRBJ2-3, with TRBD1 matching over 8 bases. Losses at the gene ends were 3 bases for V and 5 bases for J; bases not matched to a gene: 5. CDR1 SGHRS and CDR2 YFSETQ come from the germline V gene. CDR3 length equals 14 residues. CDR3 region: CASSSGQGGDTQYF. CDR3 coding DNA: TGCGCCAGCAGCTCCGGACAGGGAGGAGATACGCAGTATTTT.

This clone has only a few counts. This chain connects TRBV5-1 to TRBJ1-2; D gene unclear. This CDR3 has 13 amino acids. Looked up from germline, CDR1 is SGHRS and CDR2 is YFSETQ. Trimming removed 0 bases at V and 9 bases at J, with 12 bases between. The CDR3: CASSLGRAERYTF. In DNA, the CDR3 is TGCGCCAGCAGCTTGGGAAGAGCTGAACGCTACACCTTC.

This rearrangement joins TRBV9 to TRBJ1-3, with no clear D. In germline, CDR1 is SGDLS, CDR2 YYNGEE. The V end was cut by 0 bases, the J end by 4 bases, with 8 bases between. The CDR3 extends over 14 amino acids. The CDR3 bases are TGTGCCAGCAGCGTAGAAGCGGTGGGAAACACCATATATTTT. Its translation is CASSVEAVGNTIYF.

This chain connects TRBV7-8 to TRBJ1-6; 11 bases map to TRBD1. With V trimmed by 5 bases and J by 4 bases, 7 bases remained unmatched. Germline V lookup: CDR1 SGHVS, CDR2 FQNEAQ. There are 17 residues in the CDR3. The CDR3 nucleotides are TGTGCCAGCAGCCCCCGGACAGGGGGCGCATATAATTCACCCCTCCACTTT. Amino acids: CASSPRTGGAYNSPLHF.

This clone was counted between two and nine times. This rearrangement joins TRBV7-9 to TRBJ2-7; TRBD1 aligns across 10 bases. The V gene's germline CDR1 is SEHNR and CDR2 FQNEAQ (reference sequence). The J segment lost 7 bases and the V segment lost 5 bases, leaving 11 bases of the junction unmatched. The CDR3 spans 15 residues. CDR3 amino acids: CASSITGTGVREQYF. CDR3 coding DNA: TGTGCCAGCAGCATCACCGGGACAGGGGTGAGGGAGCAGTACTTC.

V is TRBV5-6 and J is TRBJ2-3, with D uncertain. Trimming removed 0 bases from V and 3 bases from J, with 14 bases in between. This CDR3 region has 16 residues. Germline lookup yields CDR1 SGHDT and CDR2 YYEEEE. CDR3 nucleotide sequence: TGTGCCAGCAGCTTGGGTTTCGGTTCCTGGACAGATACGCAGTATTTT. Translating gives CASSLGFGSWTDTQYF.

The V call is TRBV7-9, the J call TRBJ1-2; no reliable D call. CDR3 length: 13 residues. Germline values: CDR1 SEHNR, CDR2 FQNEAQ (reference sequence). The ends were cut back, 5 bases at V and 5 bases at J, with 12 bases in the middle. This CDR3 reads CASSIRGGYGYTF. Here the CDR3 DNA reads TGTGCCAGCAGCATCCGCGGAGGGTATGGCTACACCTTC.

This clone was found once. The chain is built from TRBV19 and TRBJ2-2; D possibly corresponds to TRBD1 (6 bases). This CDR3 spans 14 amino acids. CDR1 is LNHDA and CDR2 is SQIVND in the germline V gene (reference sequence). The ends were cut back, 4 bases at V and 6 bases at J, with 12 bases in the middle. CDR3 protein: CASSTIGGSGELFF. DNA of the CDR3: TGTGCCAGTAGTACCATAGGGGGTTCCGGGGAGCTGTTTTTT.